The T cell receptor (beta chain) described here comes from a study of molecular identifiers for immune sequencing clone quantification. Sorting isolated naive CD8 T cells as CD8+CD4-CCR7+CD45RA+ events. Trimming left V 5 bases short and J 8 bases short, with 21 bases between. The CDR3 loop spans 16 amino acids. On this clonotype itself: Possible read error: a much larger clone is one base away.

TCR libraries were built in bulk with a published protocol and specific TCR primers. TCRdb fed the PCR reads into MiXCR, producing one record per CDR3 protein. The sample carries some 70,000 distinct CDR3 sequences, 15% to 20% recorded once. The rearrangement joins TRBV12-3 or TRBV12-4 to TRBJ1-4; the D is unclear. The specimen was naive CD8+ T cells from blood, with Jurkat cell RNA spiked in. Subset here: FACS-sorted CD8+CD4-CCR7+CD45RA+ naive T cells. This clonotype was sampled from a human donor in good health. Some libraries in this study had Jurkat cell RNA spiked in. Here the CDR3 reads CASSLRSEVVGEKLFF. The CDR3 bases are TGTGCCAGCAGTCTCAGGAGCGAGGTGGTAGGCGAAAAACTGTTTTTT.